This T cell receptor beta chain was identified during a study of shared clonotypes between healthy human individuals. Profiled with immunoSEQ multiplex PCR; TCRdb holds only in-frame clones, not every one. The sample has fewer than 700,000 clones; around 76% are singletons. V lost 2 bases and J lost 0, with 17 bases in between. This CDR3 contains 18 residues. The germline CDR1 and CDR2 sequences are ENHRY and SYGVKD. The TCR comes from a woman in her thirties or forties in good health. Some clones in this sample may be carry-over from other donors' samples. This chain links TRBV10-3 with TRBJ2-1; perhaps TRBD2 as D (6 bases). Sequencing input: PBMCs. DNA for the CDR3: TGTGCCATCAGTGAGCCAACCCTAGCGCACAGCTCCTACAATGAGCAGTTCTTC. This codes for CAISEPTLAHSSYNEQFF.